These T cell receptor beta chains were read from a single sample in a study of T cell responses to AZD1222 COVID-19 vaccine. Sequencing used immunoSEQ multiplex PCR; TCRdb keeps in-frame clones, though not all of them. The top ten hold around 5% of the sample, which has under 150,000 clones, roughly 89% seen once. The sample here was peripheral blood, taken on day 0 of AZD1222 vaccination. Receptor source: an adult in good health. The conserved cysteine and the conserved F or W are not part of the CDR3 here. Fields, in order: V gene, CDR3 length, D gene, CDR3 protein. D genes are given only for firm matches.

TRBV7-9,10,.,ASSPSWVEQY
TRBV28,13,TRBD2,ASRLGTTGGNEQF
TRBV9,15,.,ASSPARGSSSYNEQF
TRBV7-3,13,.,ASSFSSAGYGELF
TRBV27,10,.,ASSRLEETQY
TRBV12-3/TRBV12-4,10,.,ASSPAMGEQF
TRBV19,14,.,ASSIEGRTTTGELF
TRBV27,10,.,ASSFLGSSYT
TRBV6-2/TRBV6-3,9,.,ASSNTDTQY
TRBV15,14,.,ATSRDSNPSGNTIY
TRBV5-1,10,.,ASSLVGGEQF
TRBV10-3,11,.,AISPAVGNGYT
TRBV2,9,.,ASSISYEQY
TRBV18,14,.,ASSLRQTFSNQPQH
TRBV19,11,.,ASSILSFQPQH
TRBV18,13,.,ASSPGGAGFTEAF
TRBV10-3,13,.,AISNRRGETDTQY
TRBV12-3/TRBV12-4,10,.,ASSSQGYTIY
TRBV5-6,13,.,ASSRGGAYTGELF
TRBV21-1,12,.,ASSRDSLNTEAF
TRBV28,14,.,ASSSRAFSYNSPLH
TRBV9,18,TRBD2,ASSVAYTGLAAMKHNEQF
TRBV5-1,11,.,ATSGEGNTEAF
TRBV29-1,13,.,SVDTWDASTDTQY
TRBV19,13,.,ASTLYGHVPQPQH